These 5 T cell receptor beta chains share one sample of origin, sequenced in a study of T cell responses to AZD1222 COVID-19 vaccine. Sequencing was performed with immunoSEQ multiplex PCR; in TCRdb, only in-frame clones are kept and a portion is missing. Of fewer than 120,000 clones in the sample, 80% to 95% are singletons; the top ten hold 2.5%. The source material was peripheral blood, sampled 28 days after the second AZD1222 dose. The receptors here all came from an adult who received the AZD1222 COVID-19 vaccine.

This chain joins TRBV5-1 and TRBJ2-1, with a tentative D call TRBD1 (5 bases). The CDR3 is made up of 11 amino acids. Trimming removed 3 bases at V and 10 bases at J, with 8 bases between. Per the germline V gene, CDR1 is SGHRS and CDR2 is YFSETQ. The CDR3 sequence: CASSSRVEQFF. CDR3 in DNA: TGCGCCAGCAGCTCCAGGGTAGAGCAGTTCTTC.

This chain joins TRBV4-3 and TRBJ2-3; D remains ambiguous. The V end was cut by 4 bases, the J end by 4 bases, with 9 bases between. The germline V gene has CDR1 LGHNA and CDR2 YSLEER. The CDR3 has 13 residues. The CDR3 here is CASSRTLPDTQYF. CDR3 in DNA: TGCGCCAGCAGCCGAACCCTCCCAGATACGCAGTATTTT.

The gene calls are TRBV7-9 and TRBJ2-4, with TRBD2 as a possible D gene (6 bases). There are 15 residues in the CDR3. Germline CDR1 and CDR2: SEHNR and FQNEAQ (reference sequence). V gave up 5 bases and J gave up 0 bases, with 11 bases separating them. As DNA, the CDR3 is TGTGCCAGCAGCCCCCAGGGACTAGCCAAAAACATTCAGTACTTC. Protein sequence: CASSPQGLAKNIQYF.

This chain connects TRBV14 to TRBJ2-5, with D unclear. The CDR3 length is 12 residues. V was shortened by 5 bases and J by 1 base, with 5 bases between the two germline ends. Germline V gene sequence: CDR1 SGHDN, CDR2 FVKESK. DNA of the CDR3: TGTGCCAGCAGCTCCTCCCAAGAGACCCAGTACTTC. This codes for CASSSSQETQYF.

The chain links TRBV7-9 to TRBJ1-2, with D maybe TRBD1 (5 bases). CDR1 and CDR2 (germline): SEHNR, FQNEAQ (reference sequence). This CDR3 has 15 amino acids. V lost 1 base, J lost 1 base, and 10 bases lay in between. The CDR3 DNA sequence: TGTGCCAGCAGCTTAGGGGGGGTATATAACTATGGCTACACCTTC. It encodes CASSLGGVYNYGYTF.